This T cell receptor (beta chain) was identified in a study of molecular identifiers for immune sequencing clone quantification. Looking at the study overall: Four of five RNA aliquots from roughly 21,000 or 96,000 naive CD8 T cells were sequenced.

TCR libraries were built in bulk with a published protocol and specific TCR primers. TCRdb ran MiXCR on the PCR reads and lists one entry per CDR3 protein. Of about 100,000 distinct CDR3 sequences in the sample, 35% were seen once. There are 15 residues in the CDR3. Germline V CDR1 and CDR2: PRHDT, FYEKMQ (reference sequence). Sorting selected naive CD8 T cells with a CD8+CD4-CCR7+CD45RA+ phenotype. As for this clonotype: An end of the junction does not agree with germline; a read error may underlie this.

Sample: naive CD8+ T cells from blood, with Jurkat cell RNA spiked in. Regarding subset: FACS-sorted CD8+CD4-CCR7+CD45RA+ naive T cells. The rearrangement links TRBV13 to TRBJ1-3; D not resolved. The TCR originated in a human donor in good health. Some libraries in this study had Jurkat cell RNA spiked in. This CDR3 reads CTSSAGSSSGNTIYF. The CDR3 nucleotides are TGTACCAGCAGCGCGGGGAGTTCCTCTGGAAACACCATATATTTT.